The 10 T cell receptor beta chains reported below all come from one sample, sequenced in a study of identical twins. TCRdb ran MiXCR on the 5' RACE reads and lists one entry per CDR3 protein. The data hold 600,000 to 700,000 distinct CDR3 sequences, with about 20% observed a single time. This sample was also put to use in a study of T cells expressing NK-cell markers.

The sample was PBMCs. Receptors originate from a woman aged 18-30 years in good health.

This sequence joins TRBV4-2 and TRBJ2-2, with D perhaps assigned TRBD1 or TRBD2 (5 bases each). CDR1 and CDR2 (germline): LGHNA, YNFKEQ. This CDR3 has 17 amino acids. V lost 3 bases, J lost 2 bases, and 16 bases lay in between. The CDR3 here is CASSQGAWDPNTGELFF. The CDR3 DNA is TGTGCCAGCAGCCAGGGAGCTTGGGACCCTAACACCGGGGAGCTGTTTTTT.

The CDR3 sequence: CAISVGQGVTEAFF. CDR3 nucleotides: TGTGCCATCAGTGTGGGGCAGGGCGTCACTGAAGCTTTCTTT. The rearrangement links TRBV10-3 to TRBJ1-1; tentative D call: TRBD1 (5 bases). Germline loops: CDR1 ENHRY, CDR2 SYGVKD. This CDR3 contains 14 residues. The germline V and J ends were trimmed by 4 bases and 4 bases, with 13 bases remaining between them.

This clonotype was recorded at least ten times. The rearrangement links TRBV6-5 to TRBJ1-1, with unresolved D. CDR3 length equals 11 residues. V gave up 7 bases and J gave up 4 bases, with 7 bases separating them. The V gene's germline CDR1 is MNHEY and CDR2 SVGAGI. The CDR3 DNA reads TGTGCCAGCACCCGGGGCACTGAAGCTTTCTTT. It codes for CASTRGTEAFF.

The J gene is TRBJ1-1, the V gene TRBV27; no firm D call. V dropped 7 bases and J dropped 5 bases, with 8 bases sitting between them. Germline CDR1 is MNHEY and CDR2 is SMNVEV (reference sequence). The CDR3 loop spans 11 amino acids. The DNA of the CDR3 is TGTGCCAGCATATATGGAACTGAAGCTTTCTTT. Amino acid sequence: CASIYGTEAFF.

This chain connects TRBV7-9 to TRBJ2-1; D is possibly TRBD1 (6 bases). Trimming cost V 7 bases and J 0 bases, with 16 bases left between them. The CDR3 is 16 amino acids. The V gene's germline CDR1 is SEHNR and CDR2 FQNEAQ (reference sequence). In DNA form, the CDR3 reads TGTGCCAGCATCGGTCCCACAGGGAGCTCCTACAATGAGCAGTTCTTC. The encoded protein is CASIGPTGSSYNEQFF. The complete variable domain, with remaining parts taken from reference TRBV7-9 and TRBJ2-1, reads DTGVSQNPRHKITKRGQNVTFRCDPISEHNRLYWYRQTLGQGPEFLTYFQNEAQLEKSRLLSDRFSAERPKGSFSTLEIQRTEQGDSAMYLCASIGPTGSSYNEQFFGPGTRLTVL.

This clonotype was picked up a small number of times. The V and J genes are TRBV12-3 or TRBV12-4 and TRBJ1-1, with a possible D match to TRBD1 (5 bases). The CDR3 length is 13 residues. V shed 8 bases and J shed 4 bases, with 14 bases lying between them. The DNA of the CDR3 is TGTGCCAGCGGCCGACAGACCGGCACTGAAGCTTTCTTT. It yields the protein CASGRQTGTEAFF.

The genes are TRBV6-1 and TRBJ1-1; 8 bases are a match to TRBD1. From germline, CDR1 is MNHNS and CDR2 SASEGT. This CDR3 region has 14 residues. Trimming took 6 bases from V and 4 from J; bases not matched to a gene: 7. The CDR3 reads CASSDRGLGTEAFF. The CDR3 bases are TGTGCCAGCAGCGACAGGGGATTAGGCACTGAAGCTTTCTTT.

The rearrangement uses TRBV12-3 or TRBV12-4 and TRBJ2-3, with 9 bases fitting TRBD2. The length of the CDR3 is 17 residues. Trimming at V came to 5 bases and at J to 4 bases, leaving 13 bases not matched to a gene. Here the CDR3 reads CASSLPPASGIADTQYF. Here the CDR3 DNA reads TGTGCCAGCAGTCTGCCCCCCGCTAGCGGGATCGCAGATACGCAGTATTTT.

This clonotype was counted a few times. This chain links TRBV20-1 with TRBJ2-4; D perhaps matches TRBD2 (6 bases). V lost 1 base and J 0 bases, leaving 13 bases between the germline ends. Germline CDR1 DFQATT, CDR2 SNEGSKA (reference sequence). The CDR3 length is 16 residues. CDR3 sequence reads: CSARAGGNRAKNIQYF. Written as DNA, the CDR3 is TGCAGTGCTAGAGCCGGGGGAAATAGAGCCAAAAACATTCAGTACTTC.

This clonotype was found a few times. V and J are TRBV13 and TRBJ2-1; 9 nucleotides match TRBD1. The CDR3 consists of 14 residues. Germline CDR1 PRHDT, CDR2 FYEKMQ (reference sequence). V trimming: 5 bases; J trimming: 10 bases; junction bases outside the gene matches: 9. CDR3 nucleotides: TGTGCCAGCAGCCTGGGACAGGGTTGGGGCGAGCAGTTCTTC. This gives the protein CASSLGQGWGEQFF.